This T cell receptor beta chain was identified in a study of T-cell reconstitution after alpha-beta-depleted transplantation in children. Unique molecular identifiers were incorporated during preparation of the TCRbeta library. TCRdb fed the PCR reads into MiXCR, producing one record per CDR3 protein. The repertoire holds 65,000 to 75,000 distinct CDR3 sequences, with 4.9% as singletons. Study outcomes and limitations: Once a year had passed after transplant, T-cell counts and diversity came mostly from newly produced T cells. Certain patients had high TCRbeta diversity at day 60, and it came from recipient T cells and thymic progenitors that survived. Alpha-beta T cells about two months after transplant reportedly derived from several hundred expanded graft clones.

V gave up 4 bases and J gave up 4 bases, with 11 bases separating them. CDR1 and CDR2 from the germline V gene are LGHDT and YNNKEL (reference sequence). This CDR3 has 14 amino acids. This clonotype has a count of ten or more. Its antigen is still unknown. This receptor was identified in a boy under two years old who had a stem cell transplant for acute myeloid leukemia, so the T cells may come from the graft donor. The sample here was PBMCs, mostly from graft donor cells, taken 180 days after TCRalphabeta/CD19-depleted stem cell transplant. This rearrangement joins TRBV3-1 to TRBJ2-1; no firm D call. CDR3 coding DNA: TGTGCCAGCAGCCGGCCTGGATTGTACAATGAGCAGTTCTTC. It codes for CASSRPGLYNEQFF.